The clone carrying this TCR beta chain was counted once. Its antigen is undetermined. Deletions cut 2 bases from V and 9 bases from J, with 13 bases between. CDR3 length: 13 amino acids. Germline CDR1 reads SGHTA; CDR2 reads FQGNSA. TCRdb's table, derived via immunoSEQ multiplex PCR, lists solely in-frame clones and lacks some. Of roughly 80,000 clones detected, more than 70% appear once; the ten largest clones hold 5.5% to 8%. This sample is drawn from a study of OX40 agonist ivuxolimab in advanced cancers. The overall study: Cohort: 80% to 85% men, mean age 60, aged roughly 23 to 79.

Findings and limits, study-wide: Undetermined was the antigen specificity of the expanded peripheral T cells.

The sequence was obtained from an adult with an advanced solid tumor such as melanoma, head and neck, liver or kidney cancer. This specimen was CD4+ or CD8+ T cells sorted from blood, taken in a trial of the OX40 agonist ivuxolimab. V is TRBV7-2 and J is TRBJ1-1; D may be TRBD1 (5 bases). The CDR3 here is CASSLRLQVKAFF. In DNA, the CDR3 is TGTGCCAGCAGCTTAAGGTTACAGGTTAAAGCTTTCTTT.